Below, 9 T cell receptor beta chains from the same sample are listed, as sequenced in a study of blood T cell repertoires in COVID-19. The table came from immunoSEQ multiplex PCR; TCRdb's copy has only in-frame clones and leaves some out. The sample lists tens of thousands of clones; around 83% were seen once. The specimen was peripheral blood. The receptor set was obtained from a man in his thirties or forties with COVID-19, enrolled during active disease.

The chain has TRBV6-2 or TRBV6-3 and TRBJ1-2; 7 bases are a match to TRBD1. This CDR3 region has 12 residues. CDR1 and CDR2 (germline): MNHEY, SVGEGT. V shed 6 bases, J shed 4 bases, and the junction held 2 bases outside the gene matches. In DNA, the CDR3 is TGTGCCAGCAGCGGACAGGTCTATGGCTACACCTTC. Protein product: CASSGQVYGYTF.

V gene TRBV6-5 combines with J gene TRBJ2-5, with a tentative D call TRBD1 (5 bases). The CDR3 runs to 15 residues. Germline CDR1 reads MNHEY; CDR2 reads SVGAGI. V lost 5 bases, J lost 1 base, and 14 bases lay in between. The CDR3 loop reads CASSQPDRLQETQYF. CDR3 in DNA: TGTGCCAGCAGTCAACCCGACAGACTCCAAGAGACCCAGTACTTC.

This clone was found once. This chain uses TRBV2 with TRBJ2-7, with 8 nucleotides matching TRBD2. Germline trimming cut 2 bases from V and 3 bases from J; bases unmatched to any gene: 3. CDR3 length: 14 residues. Per germline, CDR1 SNHLY and CDR2 FYNNEI. This chain's CDR3 is CASSESGSGYEQYF. CDR3 DNA sequence: TGTGCCAGCAGTGAAAGCGGGAGTGGCTACGAGCAGTACTTC.

CDR3 nucleotides: TGTGCCAGCAGTTCCCATCGTGTCAGAGGTGGTGAGCAGTTCTTC. Protein: CASSSHRVRGGEQFF. The chain is built from TRBV28 and TRBJ2-1; D is undetermined. V shed 4 bases and J shed 9 bases, with 19 bases lying between them. The CDR3 loop spans 15 amino acids. Germline lookup yields CDR1 MDHEN and CDR2 SYDVKM.

This chain uses TRBV2 with TRBJ2-5; D not certain. Germline-derived CDR1 and CDR2 are SNHLY and FYNNEI. V was pared by 2 bases and J by 2 bases, with 6 bases between. CDR3 length: 13 residues. CDR3 residues: CASSENGQETQYF. The CDR3 nucleotides are TGTGCCAGCAGTGAAAACGGTCAAGAGACCCAGTACTTC. Combining the CDR3 with reference TRBV2 and TRBJ2-5 gives the whole variable domain EPEVTQTPSHQVTQMGQEVILRCVPISNHLYFYWYRQILGQKVEFLVSFYNNEISEKSEIFDDQFSVERPDGSNFTLKIRSTKLEDSAMYFCASSENGQETQYFGPGTRLLVL.

V is TRBV9 and J is TRBJ2-7; D is possibly TRBD2 (5 bases). The CDR3 spans 13 residues. Germline loops: CDR1 SGDLS, CDR2 YYNGEE. Trimming pared 4 bases from V and 6 bases from J, leaving 14 bases between. CDR3: CASSPNTGGEQYF. The CDR3 coding sequence is TGTGCCAGCAGCCCAAATACCGGAGGCGAGCAGTACTTC.

The chain couples TRBV10-3 to TRBJ1-3, with D possibly TRBD1 on 6 matching bases. Germline CDR1 ENHRY, CDR2 SYGVKD. Trimming shortened V by 7 bases and J by 2 bases, and 12 bases separated the two germline ends. The CDR3 has 14 amino acids. The CDR3 reads CAIKTAGAGNTIYF. DNA for the CDR3: TGTGCCATCAAAACGGCAGGGGCTGGAAACACCATATATTTT.

The J gene is TRBJ2-1, the V gene TRBV19; 10 nucleotides line up with TRBD2. The CDR3 loop spans 14 amino acids. Germline V CDR1 and CDR2: LNHDA, SQIVND (reference sequence). Losses at the gene ends were 5 bases for V and 12 bases for J; bases not matched to a gene: 10. The CDR3 bases are TGTGCCAGTAGTCCGTCTAGCGGGAGAAGGGGGCAGTTCTTC. This sequence encodes CASSPSSGRRGQFF.

This sequence joins TRBV9 and TRBJ2-5; TRBD1 aligns across 7 bases. J was trimmed by 3 bases and V by 6 bases; bases with no gene match: 2. Germline V gene sequence: CDR1 SGDLS, CDR2 YYNGEE. CDR3 length: 12 residues. CDR3: CASNRGEETQYF. CDR3 in DNA: TGTGCCAGCAACAGGGGAGAAGAGACCCAGTACTTC.